This T cell receptor beta chain stems from a study of response to subunit inactivated influenza vaccine. This clonotype has just a few counts. No antigen is known for it. Each CDR3 protein is one row after TCRdb ran MiXCR on the RT-PCR reads. The sample yields roughly 700,000 distinct CDR3 sequences, approximately 14% seen once. Study-wide results and caveats: Each seasonal influenza vaccination recruits few new T cells, the authors suggested.

CDR1 is GTSNPN and CDR2 is SVGIG in the germline V gene (reference sequence). Trimming stripped 2 bases from V and 8 bases from J, with 13 bases between. The CDR3 is 13 amino acids. Sequencing was performed on PBMCs from blood, taken roughly 15 days before vaccination. The clonotype was recovered from a man in his fifties or sixties who received an inactivated influenza vaccine. The chain uses TRBV30 and TRBJ2-1; weak D call: TRBD2 (5 bases). For the CDR3, the DNA is TGTGCCTGGAGTTCTGTAGTGCGGGATGAGCAGTTCTTC. This codes for CAWSSVVRDEQFF.